This T cell receptor (beta chain) was obtained from a study of cytomegalovirus exposure and HLA in healthy donors. CDR3 size: 14 residues. Trimming removed 3 bases from V and 7 bases from J; junction bases left unmatched: 6. The germline V gene encodes CDR1 SGHRS and CDR2 YFSETQ. TCRdb's table, derived via immunoSEQ multiplex PCR, lists solely in-frame clones and lacks some. The data contain fewer than 150,000 clones, 70% to 85% of them singletons. This sequence was found in a man aged 25-40 years in good health and CMV-seropositive. Source material: PBMCs. This chain joins TRBV5-1 and TRBJ1-4; 7 bases are shared with TRBD1. As DNA, the CDR3 is TGCGCCAGCAGCTCATCCGGGACAGTTGAAAAACTGTTTTTT. Translating it yields CASSSSGTVEKLFF.